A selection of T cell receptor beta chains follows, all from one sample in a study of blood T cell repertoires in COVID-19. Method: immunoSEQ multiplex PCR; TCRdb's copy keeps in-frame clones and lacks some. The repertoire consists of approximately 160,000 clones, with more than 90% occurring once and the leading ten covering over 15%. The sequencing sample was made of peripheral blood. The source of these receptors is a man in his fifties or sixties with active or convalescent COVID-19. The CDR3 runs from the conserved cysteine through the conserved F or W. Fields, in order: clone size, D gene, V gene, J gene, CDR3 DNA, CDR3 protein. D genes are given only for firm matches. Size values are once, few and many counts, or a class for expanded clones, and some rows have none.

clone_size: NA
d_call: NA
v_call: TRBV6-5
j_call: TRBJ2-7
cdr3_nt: TGTGCCAGCTATCCGGGTTTTAGCTCCTACGAGCAGTACTTC
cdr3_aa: CASYPGFSSYEQYF

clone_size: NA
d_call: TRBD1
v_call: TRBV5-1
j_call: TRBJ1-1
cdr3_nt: TGCGCCAGCAGCGCCGGGACAGGGAACACTGAAGCTTTCTTT
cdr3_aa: CASSAGTGNTEAFF

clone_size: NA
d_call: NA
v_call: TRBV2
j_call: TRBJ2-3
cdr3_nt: TGTGCCAGCAGCGAAGAGACAGATATTAGCACAGATACGCAGTATTTT
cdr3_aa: CASSEETDISTDTQYF

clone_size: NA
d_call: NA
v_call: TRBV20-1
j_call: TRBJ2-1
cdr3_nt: TGCAGTGTCGCCGCGAGGGATGAGCAGTTCTTC
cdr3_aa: CSVAARDEQFF

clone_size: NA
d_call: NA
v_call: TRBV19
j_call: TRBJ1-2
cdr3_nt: TGTGCCAGTACCGTATTGAACCAGTATGGCTACACCTTC
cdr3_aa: CASTVLNQYGYTF

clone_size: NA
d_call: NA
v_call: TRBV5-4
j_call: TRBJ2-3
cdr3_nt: TGTGCCAGCAGCCCGCAGGGGGGAAGAGATACGCAGTATTTT
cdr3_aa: CASSPQGGRDTQYF

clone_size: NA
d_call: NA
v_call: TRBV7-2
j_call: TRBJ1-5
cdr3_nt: TGTGCCAGCAGCTTAAGGGGGGGCGCGGGCGGTCAGCCCCAGCATTTT
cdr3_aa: CASSLRGGAGGQPQHF

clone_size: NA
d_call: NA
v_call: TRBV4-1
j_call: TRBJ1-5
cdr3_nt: TGCGCCAGCAGCCCAACAGGTTGGGGCAATCAGCCCCAGCATTTT
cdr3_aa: CASSPTGWGNQPQHF

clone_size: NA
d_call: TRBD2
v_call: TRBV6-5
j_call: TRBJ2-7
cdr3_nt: TGTGCCAGCAGTTACCGGAGGGAGGGGTCCTACGAGCAGTACTTC
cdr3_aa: CASSYRREGSYEQYF

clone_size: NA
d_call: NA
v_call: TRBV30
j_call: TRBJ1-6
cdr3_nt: TGTGCCTGGAGTGCTAGGGGTCCCCCCGGTTATAATTCACCCCTCCACTTT
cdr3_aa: CAWSARGPPGYNSPLHF

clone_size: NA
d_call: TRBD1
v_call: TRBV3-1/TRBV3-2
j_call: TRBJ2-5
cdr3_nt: TGTGCCAGCAGCCCCGCCGACAGGGAAGAGACCCAGTACTTC
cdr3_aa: CASSPADREETQYF

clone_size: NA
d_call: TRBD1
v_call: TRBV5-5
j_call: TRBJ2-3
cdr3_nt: TGTGCCAGCAGCTTCATGACAGGGAACACAGATACGCAGTATTTT
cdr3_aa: CASSFMTGNTDTQYF

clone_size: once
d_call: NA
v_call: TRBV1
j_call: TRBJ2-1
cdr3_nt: TGCACCAGCAGCCGATGGACTAGCGGGGGGGCGGTAATGGACAATGAGCAGTTCTTC
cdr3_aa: CTSSRWTSGGAVMDNEQFF

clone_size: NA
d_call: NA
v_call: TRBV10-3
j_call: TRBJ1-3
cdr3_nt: TGTGCCATCAGTGTTTCGTCGGGACAAGTTGGAAACACCATATATTTT
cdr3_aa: CAISVSSGQVGNTIYF

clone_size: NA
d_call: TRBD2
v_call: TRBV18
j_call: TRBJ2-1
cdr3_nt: TGTGCCAGCTCACCCGGGACTAGCGGGAACCAGCAGTTCTTC
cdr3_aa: CASSPGTSGNQQFF

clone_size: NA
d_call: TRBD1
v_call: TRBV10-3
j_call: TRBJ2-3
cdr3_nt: TGTGCCGTACAGGGGGATTCCGTCACAGATACGCAGTATTTT
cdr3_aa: CAVQGDSVTDTQYF

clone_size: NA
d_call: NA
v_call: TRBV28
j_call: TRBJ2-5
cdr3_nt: TGTGCCAGCAGTTCGACAGTTATCCAAGAGACCCAGTACTTC
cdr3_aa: CASSSTVIQETQYF

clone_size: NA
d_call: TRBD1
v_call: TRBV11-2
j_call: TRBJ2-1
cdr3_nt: TGTGCCAGCAGCTTAGACGAGAGGGGGCGGACTTCCTACAATGAGCAGTTCTTC
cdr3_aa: CASSLDERGRTSYNEQFF

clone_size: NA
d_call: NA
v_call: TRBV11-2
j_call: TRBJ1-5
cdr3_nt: TGTGCCAGCAGCTTATACCGCGGCGGAGTGAATCAGCCCCAGCATTTT
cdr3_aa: CASSLYRGGVNQPQHF

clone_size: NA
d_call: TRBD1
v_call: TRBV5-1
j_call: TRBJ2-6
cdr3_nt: TGCGCCAGCAGCCCACCGTCGGGACAGGGGATCCCTGGGGCCAACGTCCTGACTTTC
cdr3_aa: CASSPPSGQGIPGANVLTF

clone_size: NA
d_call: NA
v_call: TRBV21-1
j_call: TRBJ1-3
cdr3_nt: TGTGCCAGCAGCAAAGCTCAGGACTCTGGAAACACCATATATTTT
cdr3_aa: CASSKAQDSGNTIYF

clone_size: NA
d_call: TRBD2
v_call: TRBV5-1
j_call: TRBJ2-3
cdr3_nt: TGCGCCAGCAGCTCGACTAGCGGGAGGGCCGGAGATACGCAGTATTTT
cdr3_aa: CASSSTSGRAGDTQYF

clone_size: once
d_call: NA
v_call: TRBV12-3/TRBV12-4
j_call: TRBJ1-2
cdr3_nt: TGTGCCAGCAAGGTGGGAGCGGAAGGTGGCTACACCTTC
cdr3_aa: CASKVGAEGGYTF

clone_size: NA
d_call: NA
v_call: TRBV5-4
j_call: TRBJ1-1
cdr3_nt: TGTGCCAGCAGCTCGCTGGGGGGGAGCACTGAAGCTTTCTTT
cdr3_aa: CASSSLGGSTEAFF

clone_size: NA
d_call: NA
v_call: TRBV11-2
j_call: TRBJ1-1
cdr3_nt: TGTGCCAGCAGCTCGTGGGGTGTCCGGGGAATGAACACTGAAGCTTTCTTT
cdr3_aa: CASSSWGVRGMNTEAFF

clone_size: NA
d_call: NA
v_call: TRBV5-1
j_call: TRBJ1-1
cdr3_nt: TGCGCCAGCAGCTCACAGGCGAGGAACACTGAAGCTTTCTTT
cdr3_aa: CASSSQARNTEAFF

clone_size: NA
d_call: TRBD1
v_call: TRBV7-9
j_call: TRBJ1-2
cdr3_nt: TGTGCCAGCAGCTTCGAGGGGGCCAGTAACTATGGCTACACCTTC
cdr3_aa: CASSFEGASNYGYTF

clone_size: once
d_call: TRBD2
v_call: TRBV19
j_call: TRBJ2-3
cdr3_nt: TGTGCCAGTAGTGTCCTTAGCGGGTCCACAGATACGCAGTATTTT
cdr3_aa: CASSVLSGSTDTQYF

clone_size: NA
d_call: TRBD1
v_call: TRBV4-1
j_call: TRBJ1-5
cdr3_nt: TGCGCCAGCAGCCAAAGAGGGGACAGGGGGCAGGCGCCCCAGCATTTT
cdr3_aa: CASSQRGDRGQAPQHF

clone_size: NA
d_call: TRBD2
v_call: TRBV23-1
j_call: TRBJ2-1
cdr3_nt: TGCGCCAGCAGTCAATCGGGGCGGGGGGGCCCCCATGAGCAGTTCTTC
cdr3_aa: CASSQSGRGGPHEQFF

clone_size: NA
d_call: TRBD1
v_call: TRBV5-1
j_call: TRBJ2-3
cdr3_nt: TGCGCCAGCAGCTCGCTAAGGACAGGGCCGGCAGATACGCAGTATTTT
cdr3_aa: CASSSLRTGPADTQYF

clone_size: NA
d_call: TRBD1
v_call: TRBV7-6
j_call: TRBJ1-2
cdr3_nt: TGTGCCAGCAGCTTAGCCCGGGACAGGGGGGCGTATGGCTACACCTTC
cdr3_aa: CASSLARDRGAYGYTF